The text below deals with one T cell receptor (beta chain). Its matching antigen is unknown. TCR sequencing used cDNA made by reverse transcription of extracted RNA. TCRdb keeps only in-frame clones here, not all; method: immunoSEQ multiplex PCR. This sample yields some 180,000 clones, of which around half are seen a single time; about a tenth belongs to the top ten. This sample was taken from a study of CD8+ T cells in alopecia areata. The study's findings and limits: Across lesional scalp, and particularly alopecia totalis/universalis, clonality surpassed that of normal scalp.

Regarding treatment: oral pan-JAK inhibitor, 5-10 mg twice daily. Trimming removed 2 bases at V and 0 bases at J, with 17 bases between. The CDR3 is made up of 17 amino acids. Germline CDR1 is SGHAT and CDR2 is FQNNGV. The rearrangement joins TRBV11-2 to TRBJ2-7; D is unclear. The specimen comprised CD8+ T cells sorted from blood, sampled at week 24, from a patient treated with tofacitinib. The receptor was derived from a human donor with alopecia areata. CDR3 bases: TGTGCCAGCAGCTTATACTGGAAGGACGCAAGCTCCTACGAGCAGTACTTC. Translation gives CASSLYWKDASSYEQYF. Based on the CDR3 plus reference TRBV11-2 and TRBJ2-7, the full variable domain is EAGVAQSPRYKIIEKRQSVAFWCNPISGHATLYWYQQILGQGPKLLIQFQNNGVVDDSQLPKDRFSAERLKGVDSTLKIQPAKLEDSAVYLCASSLYWKDASSYEQYFGPGTRLTVT.